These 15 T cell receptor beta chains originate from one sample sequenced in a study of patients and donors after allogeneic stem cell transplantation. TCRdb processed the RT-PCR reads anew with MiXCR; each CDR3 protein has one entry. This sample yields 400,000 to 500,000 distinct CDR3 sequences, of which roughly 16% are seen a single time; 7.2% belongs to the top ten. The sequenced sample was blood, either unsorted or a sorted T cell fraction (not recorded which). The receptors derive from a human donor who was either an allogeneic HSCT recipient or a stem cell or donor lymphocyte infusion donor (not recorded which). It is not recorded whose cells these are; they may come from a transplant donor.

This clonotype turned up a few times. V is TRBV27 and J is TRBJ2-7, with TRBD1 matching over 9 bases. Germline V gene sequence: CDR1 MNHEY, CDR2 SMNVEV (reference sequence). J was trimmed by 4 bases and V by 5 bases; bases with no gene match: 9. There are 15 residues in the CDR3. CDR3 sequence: CASSVHRGQGYEQYF. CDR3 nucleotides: TGTGCCAGCAGTGTCCACAGGGGGCAAGGGTACGAGCAGTACTTC.

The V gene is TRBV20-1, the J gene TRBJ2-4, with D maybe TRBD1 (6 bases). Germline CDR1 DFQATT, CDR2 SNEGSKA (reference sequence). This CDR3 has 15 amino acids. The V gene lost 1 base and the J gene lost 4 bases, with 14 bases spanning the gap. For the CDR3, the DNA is TGCAGTGCTAGAGCACCGGGACACTCGAAAAACATTCAGTACTTC. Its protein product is CSARAPGHSKNIQYF.

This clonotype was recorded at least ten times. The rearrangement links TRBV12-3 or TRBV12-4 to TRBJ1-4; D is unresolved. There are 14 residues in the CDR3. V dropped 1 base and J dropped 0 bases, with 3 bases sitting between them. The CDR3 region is CASSLGSTNEKLFF. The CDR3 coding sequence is TGTGCCAGCAGTTTAGGGTCAACTAATGAAAAACTGTTTTTT.

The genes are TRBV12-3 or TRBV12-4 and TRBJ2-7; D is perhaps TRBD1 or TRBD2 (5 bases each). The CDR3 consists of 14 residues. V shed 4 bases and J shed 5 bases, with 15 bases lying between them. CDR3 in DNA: TGTGCCAGCAGTTCCGGGACCCACAACAACGAGCAGTACTTC. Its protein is CASSSGTHNNEQYF.

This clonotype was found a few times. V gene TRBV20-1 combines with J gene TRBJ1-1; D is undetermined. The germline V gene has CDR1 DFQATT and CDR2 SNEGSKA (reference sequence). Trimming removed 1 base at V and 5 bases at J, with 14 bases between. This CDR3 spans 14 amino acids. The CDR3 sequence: CSARGLTKPTEAFF. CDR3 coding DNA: TGCAGTGCTAGAGGTTTGACCAAGCCGACTGAAGCTTTCTTT.

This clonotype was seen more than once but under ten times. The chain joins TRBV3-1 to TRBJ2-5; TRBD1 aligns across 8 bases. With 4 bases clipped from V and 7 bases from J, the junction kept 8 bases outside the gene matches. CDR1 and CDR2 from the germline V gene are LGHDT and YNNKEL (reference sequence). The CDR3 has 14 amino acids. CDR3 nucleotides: TGTGCCAGCAGCCCTAGACAGGGGTTGGTGACCCAGTACTTC. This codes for CASSPRQGLVTQYF.

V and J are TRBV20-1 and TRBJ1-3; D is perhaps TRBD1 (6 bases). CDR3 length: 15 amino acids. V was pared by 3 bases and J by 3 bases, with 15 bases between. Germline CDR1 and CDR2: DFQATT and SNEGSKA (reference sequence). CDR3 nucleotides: TGCAGTGCTAGGGATGGGGGGGCCAGTGGAAACACCATATATTTT. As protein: CSARDGGASGNTIYF.

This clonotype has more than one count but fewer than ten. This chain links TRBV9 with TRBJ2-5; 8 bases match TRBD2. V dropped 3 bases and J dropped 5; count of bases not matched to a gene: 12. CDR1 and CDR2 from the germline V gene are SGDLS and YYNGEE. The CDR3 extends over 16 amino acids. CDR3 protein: CASSAEGGRLGETQYF. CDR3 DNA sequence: TGTGCCAGCAGCGCAGAGGGCGGGAGGTTGGGCGAGACCCAGTACTTC.

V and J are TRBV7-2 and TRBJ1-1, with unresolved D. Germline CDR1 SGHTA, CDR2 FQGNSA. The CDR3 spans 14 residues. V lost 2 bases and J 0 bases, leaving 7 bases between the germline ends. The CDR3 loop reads CASSLWALNTEAFF. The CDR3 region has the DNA TGTGCCAGCAGCTTATGGGCGTTGAACACTGAAGCTTTCTTT. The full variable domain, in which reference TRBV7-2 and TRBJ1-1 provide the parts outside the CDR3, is GAGVSQSPSNKVTEKGKDVELRCDPISGHTALYWYRQSLGQGLEFLIYFQGNSAPDKSGLPSDRFSAERTGGSVSTLTIQRTQQEDSAVYLCASSLWALNTEAFFGQGTRLTVV.

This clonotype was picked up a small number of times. The CDR3 DNA follows: TGTGCCAGCAGCCAAGAATTTGTAGCCCCCGGGGAGCTGTTTTTT. Its protein product is CASSQEFVAPGELFF. The chain recombines TRBV4-2 with TRBJ2-2; no reliable D call. Trimming cost V 0 bases and J 6 bases, with 11 bases left between them. Germline lookup yields CDR1 LGHNA and CDR2 YNFKEQ. The CDR3 totals 15 residues.

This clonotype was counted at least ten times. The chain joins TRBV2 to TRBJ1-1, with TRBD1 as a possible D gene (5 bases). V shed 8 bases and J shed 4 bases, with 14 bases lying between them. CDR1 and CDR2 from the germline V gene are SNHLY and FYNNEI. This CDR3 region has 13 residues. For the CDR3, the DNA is TGTGCCAGCCCGAGAGGGGACGGCACTGAAGCTTTCTTT. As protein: CASPRGDGTEAFF.

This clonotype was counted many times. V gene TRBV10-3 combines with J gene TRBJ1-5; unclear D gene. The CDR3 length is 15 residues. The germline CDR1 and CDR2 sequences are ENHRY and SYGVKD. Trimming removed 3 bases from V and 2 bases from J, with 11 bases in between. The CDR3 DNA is TGTGCCATCAGTGATTGGGGTAGGGGCAATCAGCCCCAGCATTTT. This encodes CAISDWGRGNQPQHF.

In DNA, the CDR3 is TGTGCCAGCAGTTACGTTGCCAACAATGAGCAGTTCTTC. This codes for CASSYVANNEQFF. The chain is built from TRBV6-2 or TRBV6-3 and TRBJ2-1; no clear D. The CDR3 has 13 residues. V lost 2 bases to trimming and J lost 5 bases, with 7 bases between them. Looked up from germline, CDR1 is MNHEY and CDR2 is SVGEGT.

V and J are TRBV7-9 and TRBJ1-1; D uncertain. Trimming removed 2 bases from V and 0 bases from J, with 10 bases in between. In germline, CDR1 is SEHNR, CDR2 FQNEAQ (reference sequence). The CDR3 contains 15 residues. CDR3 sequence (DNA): TGTGCCAGCAGCTTATCATGGCGGATGAACACTGAAGCTTTCTTT. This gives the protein CASSLSWRMNTEAFF. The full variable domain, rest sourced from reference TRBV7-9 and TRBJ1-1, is DTGVSQNPRHKITKRGQNVTFRCDPISEHNRLYWYRQTLGQGPEFLTYFQNEAQLEKSRLLSDRFSAERPKGSFSTLEIQRTEQGDSAMYLCASSLSWRMNTEAFFGQGTRLTVV.

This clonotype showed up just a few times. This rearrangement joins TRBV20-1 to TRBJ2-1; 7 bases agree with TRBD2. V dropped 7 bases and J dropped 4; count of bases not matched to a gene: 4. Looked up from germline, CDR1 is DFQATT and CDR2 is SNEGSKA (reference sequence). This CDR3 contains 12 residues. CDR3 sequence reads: CSGSGIYNEQFF. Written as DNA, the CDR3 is TGCAGTGGGAGCGGGATATACAATGAGCAGTTCTTC.